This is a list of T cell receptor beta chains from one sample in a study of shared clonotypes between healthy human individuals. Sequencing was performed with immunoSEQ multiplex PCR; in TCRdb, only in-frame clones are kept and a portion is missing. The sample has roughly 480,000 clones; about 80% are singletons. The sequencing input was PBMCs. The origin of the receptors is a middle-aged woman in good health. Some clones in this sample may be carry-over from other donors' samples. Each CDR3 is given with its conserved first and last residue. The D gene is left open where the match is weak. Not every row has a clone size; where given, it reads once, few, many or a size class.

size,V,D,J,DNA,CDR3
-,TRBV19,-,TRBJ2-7,TGTGCCAGTAGTATTGAGGGATCCTACGAGCAGTACTTC,CASSIEGSYEQYF
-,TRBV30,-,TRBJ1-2,TGTGCCTGGAGGGGAGAAGGGCTAATGGGCTACACCTTC,CAWRGEGLMGYTF
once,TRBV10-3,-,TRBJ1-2,TGTGCCATCAAAGGGCTCGGGGATTATGGCTACACCTTC,CAIKGLGDYGYTF
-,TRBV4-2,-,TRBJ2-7,TGTGCCAGCAGCCAAGGAGGGAACTCCTACGAGCAGTACTTC,CASSQGGNSYEQYF
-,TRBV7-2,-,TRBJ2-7,TGTGCCAGCAGCCGTACTTCCGGGGCCTACGAGCAGTACTTC,CASSRTSGAYEQYF
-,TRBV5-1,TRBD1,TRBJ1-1,TGCGCCAGCAGCTTAAACCAGGGGGCCCGGACTGAAGCTTTCTTT,CASSLNQGARTEAFF
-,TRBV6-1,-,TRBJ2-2,TGTGCCAGCAGTGAAGTCGGGGTTGGCGGGGAGCTGTTTTTT,CASSEVGVGGELFF
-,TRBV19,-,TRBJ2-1,TGTGCCAGTAGTATAGAGAGGGGGGTCCTCTACAATGAGCAGTTCTTC,CASSIERGVLYNEQFF
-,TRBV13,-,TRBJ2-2,TGTGCCAGCAGCTTAGCATTCAAGATACAGGTAACGAGGAACACCGGGGAGCTGTTTTTT,CASSLAFKIQVTRNTGELFF
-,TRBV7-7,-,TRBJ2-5,TGTGCTAGCAGCCGAGCGGAACAAGAGACCCAGTACTTC,CASSRAEQETQYF
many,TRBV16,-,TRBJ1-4,TGTGCCAGCAGCTCGCCGGGGTCTAACCTTAATGAAAAACTGTTTTTT,CASSSPGSNLNEKLFF
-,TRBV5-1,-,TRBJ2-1,TGCGCCAGCAGCCCGGGGGATGCCAACAATGAGCAGTTCTTC,CASSPGDANNEQFF
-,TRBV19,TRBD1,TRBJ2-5,TGTGCCAGTAGTGTCCGGGACAGGGGGGCAGAGACCCAGTACTTC,CASSVRDRGAETQYF
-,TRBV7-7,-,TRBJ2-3,TGTGCTAGCAGCCCAAGTCCTGACAGGAGCACAGATACGCAGTATTTT,CASSPSPDRSTDTQYF
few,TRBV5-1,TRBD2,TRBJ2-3,TGCGCCAGCAGCAAGGGACTAGCGGGACCAACAGATACGCAGTATTTT,CASSKGLAGPTDTQYF
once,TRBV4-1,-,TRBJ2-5,TGCGCCAGCAGCCAAGATCCGCTTAGAGAAGAGACCCAGTACTTC,CASSQDPLREETQYF
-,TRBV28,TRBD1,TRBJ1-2,TGTGCCAGCAGTCCCTCTATAGGGGGCGCGAATGGCTACACCTTC,CASSPSIGGANGYTF
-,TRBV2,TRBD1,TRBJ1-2,TGTGCCAGCACCGAGGACAGGGCCACCTATCACGGCTACACCTTC,CASTEDRATYHGYTF
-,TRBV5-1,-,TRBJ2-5,TGCGCCAGCAGCTTGGTATTCAGCGGGGAGACCCAGTACTTC,CASSLVFSGETQYF
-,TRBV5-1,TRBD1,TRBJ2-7,TGCGCCAGCAGCTTTGGGACAGGGAGGTACGAGCAGTACTTC,CASSFGTGRYEQYF
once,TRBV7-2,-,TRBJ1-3,TGTGCCAGCAGCCTTCAGACAGGCTCTGGAAACACCATATATTTT,CASSLQTGSGNTIYF
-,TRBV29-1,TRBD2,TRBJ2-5,TGCAGCGACCGGACTAGCGGAGAGACCCAGTACTTC,CSDRTSGETQYF
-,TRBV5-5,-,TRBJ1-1,TGTGCCAGCAGCTTGGCCAGGGTAGTGACAACTGAAGCTTTCTTT,CASSLARVVTTEAFF
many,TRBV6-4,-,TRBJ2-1,TGTGCCAGCAGTCCGACTAGTACCAATGAGCAGTTCTTC,CASSPTSTNEQFF
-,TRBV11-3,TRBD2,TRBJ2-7,TGTGCCAGCAGCCCCGGGATAGCGGGACGCTCCTACGAGCAGTACTTC,CASSPGIAGRSYEQYF
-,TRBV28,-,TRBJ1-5,TGTGCCAGCACACAACCATCGGCCCGCAGAGCAACTAGCAATCAGCCCCAGCATTTT,CASTQPSARRATSNQPQHF
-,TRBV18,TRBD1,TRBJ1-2,TGTGCCAGCTCACCGAGGGGACAGCTTTATGGCTACACCTTC,CASSPRGQLYGYTF